The table lists the clone carrying this T cell receptor (beta chain) with a few counts. Its antigen is not identified. The PCR had 60 Vbeta and 13 Jbeta primers. Generated by immunoSEQ multiplex PCR, the TCRdb table keeps only in-frame clones and is missing some. The sample lists about 140,000 clones; roughly 76% were seen once. These data belong to a study of cytomegalovirus exposure and HLA in healthy donors. Regarding the study as a whole: Excluded were some V segments that proved indistinguishable, including TRBV6-2 and TRBV6-3. Reports indicate that TCR beta sequences accurately predicted the HLA-A and HLA-B alleles of most subjects.

There are 16 residues in the CDR3. After removal of 3 bases from V and 4 bases from J, the junction contained 8 bases not matched to a gene. The germline V gene encodes CDR1 SGHNT and CDR2 YYREEE (reference sequence). The V and J genes are TRBV5-4 and TRBJ2-1, with 9 bases fitting TRBD2. The receptor's source is a female donor in good health and CMV-seronegative. Sequencing was performed on PBMCs. The CDR3 protein is CASSSLGAGGYNEQFF. CDR3 nucleotide sequence: TGTGCCAGCAGCTCCCTGGGTGCGGGAGGGTACAATGAGCAGTTCTTC.